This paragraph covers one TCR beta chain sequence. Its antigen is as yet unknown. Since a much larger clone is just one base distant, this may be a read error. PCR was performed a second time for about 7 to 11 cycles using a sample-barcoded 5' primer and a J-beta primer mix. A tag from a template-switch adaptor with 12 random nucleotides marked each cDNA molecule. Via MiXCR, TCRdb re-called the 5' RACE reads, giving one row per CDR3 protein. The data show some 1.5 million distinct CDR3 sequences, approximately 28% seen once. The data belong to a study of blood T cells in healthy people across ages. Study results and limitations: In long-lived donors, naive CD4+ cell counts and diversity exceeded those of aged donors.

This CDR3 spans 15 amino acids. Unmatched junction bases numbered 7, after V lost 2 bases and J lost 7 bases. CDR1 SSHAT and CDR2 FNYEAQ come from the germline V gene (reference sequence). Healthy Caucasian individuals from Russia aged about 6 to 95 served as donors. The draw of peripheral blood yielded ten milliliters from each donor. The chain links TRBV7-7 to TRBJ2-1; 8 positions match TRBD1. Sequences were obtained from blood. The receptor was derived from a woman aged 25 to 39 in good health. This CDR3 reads CASSLRGTGRNEQFF. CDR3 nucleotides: TGTGCCAGCAGCTTAAGGGGGACAGGAAGGAATGAGCAGTTCTTC.